Listed below are T cell receptor beta chains from one sample, sequenced in a study of blood T cell repertoires in COVID-19. Profiled with immunoSEQ multiplex PCR; TCRdb holds only in-frame clones, not every one. The sample yields 300,000 to 400,000 clones, over 75% seen once. Sequenced sample: PBMCs or T cells enriched from blood (not recorded which). These receptors were taken from a woman in her thirties with acute COVID-19. Both conserved end residues are trimmed from each CDR3. Only part of the rows carry a size: once, few, many, or a class if the clone is expanded.

CDR3 length,clone size,J gene,V gene,CDR3 protein
14,NA,TRBJ2-7,TRBV5-1,ASSLGLRDSSYEQY
12,few,TRBJ2-1,TRBV27,ASRQVRIRNEQF
11,once,TRBJ1-2,TRBV4-1,ASSSGVWDGYT
15,NA,TRBJ2-2,TRBV24-1,ATTDSRDSPNTGELF
11,NA,TRBJ1-5,TRBV5-6,ASTSGSNQPQH
15,NA,TRBJ2-3,TRBV21-1,ASSHNRVLACTDTQY
12,NA,TRBJ1-2,TRBV2,ASADPGTVWGYT
11,once,TRBJ1-2,TRBV2,ASSDPGTNGYT
15,NA,TRBJ2-3,TRBV10-2,ASRIFSGGADTDTQY
13,once,TRBJ2-4,TRBV24-1,ATSDSRGPGNIQY
11,NA,TRBJ2-2,TRBV4-1,ASSHVNTGELF
13,NA,TRBJ1-1,TRBV5-1,ASSLDGQGHTEAF
13,NA,TRBJ1-4,TRBV5-6,ASSFPTGPREKLF
16,NA,TRBJ1-1,TRBV6-1,ASSEPRLRAHVNTEAF
14,NA,TRBJ1-5,TRBV7-8,ASSLQDRGANQPQH
11,NA,TRBJ1-5,TRBV5-1,ASSLGGGQPQH
14,NA,TRBJ1-2,TRBV7-2,ASSLSWDRVQKGYT
12,few,TRBJ1-2,TRBV3-1/TRBV3-2,ASSQDLENYGYT
11,NA,TRBJ1-2,TRBV28,ASSQGPGAGYT
11,NA,TRBJ2-2,TRBV7-3,ASSPSEGGELF
13,NA,TRBJ2-7,TRBV10-3,ASRDPQGLTYEQY
12,NA,TRBJ2-2,TRBV2,ASSVGANTGELF
14,once,TRBJ2-7,TRBV23-1,ASSQVSGVGSYEQY
13,NA,TRBJ1-2,TRBV6-5,ASSYIGSAMEGYT
13,NA,TRBJ1-1,TRBV7-9,ASSDANRRDTEAF
11,NA,TRBJ2-1,TRBV9,ASSKGDIGEQF
14,NA,TRBJ2-1,TRBV10-2,ASSLLAGGTYNEQF
12,once,TRBJ2-2,TRBV11-3,ASRIGDRAGELF
13,NA,TRBJ2-5,TRBV21-1,ASIRDRGSQETQY
15,NA,TRBJ1-2,TRBV9,ASSPRGQFQNFYGYT
13,NA,TRBJ2-7,TRBV5-6,ASSLAAGYLGEQY
13,NA,TRBJ2-7,TRBV10-3,AISGTGQSSYEQY
14,NA,TRBJ2-3,TRBV24-1,ATSDSPRLSTDTQY
13,few,TRBJ2-2,TRBV5-6,ASKKGPFGVGELF
11,NA,TRBJ1-3,TRBV19,ASSYSSGNTIY
11,NA,TRBJ2-5,TRBV29-1,SGRLAPGGTQY
15,NA,TRBJ1-4,TRBV4-3,ASSQEPPGQGAGKLF
15,NA,TRBJ1-5,TRBV9,ASSVGAGEFSNQPQH
11,NA,TRBJ1-2,TRBV6-5,ASSYGMGLGYT
13,NA,TRBJ2-1,TRBV7-7,ASSLNRGRDNEQF
13,once,TRBJ2-7,TRBV10-1,ASSEAAAGGDEQY
11,NA,TRBJ1-2,TRBV9,ASRKSSGGGYT
12,NA,TRBJ2-2,TRBV10-1,ASSEQGYTGELF
13,NA,TRBJ2-7,TRBV2,ASSEMGTLPYEQY
12,NA,TRBJ1-5,TRBV9,ASSEPGLNQPQH
14,NA,TRBJ1-5,TRBV7-2,ASSLAGQGGSQPQH
13,once,TRBJ1-2,TRBV27,ASSLRHSSNYGYT
13,NA,TRBJ1-3,TRBV9,ASSEDTYSGNTIY
13,NA,TRBJ1-2,TRBV9,ASSVGGTGGDGYT
14,NA,TRBJ1-6,TRBV5-1,ASSFGTSSYNSPLH
10,NA,TRBJ1-2,TRBV5-1,ASSLEQNGYT